Listed here are 13 T cell receptor beta chains from one sample, sequenced in a study of blood T cell repertoires in COVID-19. Profiling relied on immunoSEQ multiplex PCR, and the TCRdb table lists in-frame clones only, not all of them. The data hold approximately 230,000 clones, with almost 85% observed a single time. The material sequenced was PBMCs or T cells enriched from blood (not recorded which). The receptors derive from a man aged 35 to 55 who had recovered from COVID-19.

This chain uses TRBV18 with TRBJ2-2; D unclear. Germline lookup yields CDR1 KGHSH and CDR2 LQKENI. The CDR3 is made up of 15 amino acids. The ends were cut back, 0 bases at V and 1 base at J, with 6 bases in the middle. CDR3 loop: CASSPPKRNTGELFF. In DNA form, the CDR3 reads TGTGCCAGCTCACCACCTAAGCGGAACACCGGGGAGCTGTTTTTT.

The chain uses TRBV3-1 (or the pseudogene TRBV3-2) and TRBJ1-2; a possible D gene is TRBD1 (5 bases). The CDR3 is 13 amino acids. CDR1 is LGHDT, CDR2 YNNKEL, per germline (reference sequence). Deletions cut 1 base from V and 8 bases from J, with 11 bases between. CDR3 region: CASSQAGEMGYTF. The CDR3, as DNA: TGTGCCAGCAGCCAAGCGGGGGAGATGGGCTACACCTTC.

The V gene is TRBV2, the J gene TRBJ2-5; perhaps TRBD1 as D (5 bases). Trimming took off 4 bases at V and 3 bases at J, with 15 bases between the two ends. The CDR3 covers 15 residues. Germline V gene sequence: CDR1 SNHLY, CDR2 FYNNEI. CDR3 in amino acids: CASSGVGRVEETQYF. The CDR3 DNA sequence: TGTGCCAGCAGTGGAGTAGGCAGGGTAGAAGAGACCCAGTACTTC.

The chain employs TRBV28 and TRBJ1-6; 9 bases are a match to TRBD1. The CDR3 consists of 14 residues. The trim removed 6 bases at V and 8 bases at J, leaving 5 bases unmatched. Germline CDR1 reads MDHEN; CDR2 reads SYDVKM. DNA of the CDR3: TGTGCCAGCAGGGGGGGACAGGGTCATTCACCCCTCCACTTT. Translating gives CASRGGQGHSPLHF.

The J gene is TRBJ2-3, the V gene TRBV9, with 8 bases fitting TRBD2. The ends lost 3 bases at V and 2 bases at J; junction bases unmatched: 8. Per the germline V gene, CDR1 is SGDLS and CDR2 is YYNGEE. The CDR3 has 16 amino acids. The DNA for the CDR3 is TGTGCCAGCAGCGGGGGAAGCGGGGGACTCACAGATACGCAGTATTTT. Its translation is CASSGGSGGLTDTQYF.

Only one count was recorded for this clone. The rearrangement joins TRBV11-3 to TRBJ2-3, with a possible D match to TRBD2 (6 bases). There are 14 residues in the CDR3. Germline CDR1 and CDR2: SGHNT and YENEEA. V was trimmed by 3 bases and J by 5 bases, leaving 12 bases between them. The chain's CDR3 is CASSFGGEQDTQYF. CDR3 nucleotides: TGTGCCAGCAGCTTCGGCGGGGAACAAGATACGCAGTATTTT.

The V and J genes are TRBV9 and TRBJ1-4; D gene ambiguous. The CDR3 length is 13 residues. Germline CDR1 SGDLS, CDR2 YYNGEE. The V gene lost 4 bases and the J gene lost 5 bases, with 9 bases spanning the gap. The CDR3 loop reads CASSRDMNEKLFF. CDR3 in DNA: TGTGCCAGCAGCCGGGATATGAATGAAAAACTGTTTTTT.

This chain joins TRBV6-1 and TRBJ2-3; 12 nucleotides agree with TRBD2. The germline gives CDR1 MNHNS, CDR2 SASEGT. After removal of 4 bases from V and 5 bases from J, the junction contained 7 bases not matched to a gene. This CDR3 is built from 16 residues. In DNA, the CDR3 is TGTGCCAGCAGTGGGCGACTAGCGGGAGCGGTAGATACGCAGTATTTT. Translation: CASSGRLAGAVDTQYF.

The chain combines TRBV5-6 with TRBJ1-1; D is unclear. Looked up from germline, CDR1 is SGHDT and CDR2 is YYEEEE. V gave up 1 base and J gave up 4 bases, with 8 bases separating them. The CDR3 runs to 13 residues. For the CDR3, the DNA is TGTGCCAGCAGCTTGCCAGGTTCCACTGAAGCTTTCTTT. Translation gives CASSLPGSTEAFF.

This chain uses TRBV27 with TRBJ1-2; tentative D call: TRBD1 (6 bases). The germline V gene has CDR1 MNHEY and CDR2 SMNVEV (reference sequence). Trimming cost V 6 bases and J 6 bases, with 20 bases left between them. The CDR3 contains 15 residues. CDR3 sequence reads: CASSTPGTPWDGYTF. The CDR3 DNA is TGTGCCAGCAGCACACCCGGGACACCTTGGGATGGCTACACCTTC.

This rearrangement joins TRBV10-2 to TRBJ2-3; D is unresolved. The germline CDR1 and CDR2 sequences are WSHSY and SAAADI. V was clipped by 3 bases and J by 1 base, with 2 bases between them. The CDR3 contains 12 residues. The CDR3 protein is CASSDGTDTQYF. DNA for the CDR3: TGCGCCAGCAGTGACGGCACAGATACGCAGTATTTT.

The chain combines TRBV6-2 or TRBV6-3 with TRBJ2-7; tentative D call: TRBD2 (6 bases). CDR3 length equals 14 residues. Germline values: CDR1 MNHEY, CDR2 SVGEGT. Trimming removed 3 bases from V and 1 base from J, with 10 bases in between. The CDR3 DNA sequence: TGTGCCAGCAGTTATTCACTAGCTTCCTACGAGCAGTACTTC. Its translation is CASSYSLASYEQYF.

The gene calls are TRBV28 and TRBJ1-1, with D tentatively TRBD1 (6 bases). Trimming took off 2 bases at V and 7 bases at J, with 14 bases between the two ends. This CDR3 spans 14 amino acids. CDR1 and CDR2 (germline): MDHEN, SYDVKM. The CDR3 loop is CASSLPGALLEAFF. CDR3 nucleotide sequence: TGTGCCAGCAGTTTACCAGGGGCCTTACTTGAAGCTTTCTTT.